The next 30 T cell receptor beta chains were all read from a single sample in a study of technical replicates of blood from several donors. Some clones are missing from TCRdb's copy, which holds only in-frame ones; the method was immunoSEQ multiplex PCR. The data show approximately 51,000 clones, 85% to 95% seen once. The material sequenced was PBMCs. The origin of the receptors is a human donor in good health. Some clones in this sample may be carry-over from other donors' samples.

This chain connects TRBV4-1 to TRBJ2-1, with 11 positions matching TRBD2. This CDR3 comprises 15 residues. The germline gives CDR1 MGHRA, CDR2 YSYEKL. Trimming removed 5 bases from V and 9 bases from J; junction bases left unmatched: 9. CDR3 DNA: TGCGCCAGCAGCTTGAGACTAGCGGGAAACGGTGAGCAGTTCTTC. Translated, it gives CASSLRLAGNGEQFF.

CDR3 sequence reads: CASSYGGAGNEQFF. DNA for the CDR3: TGTGCCAGCAGTTACGGGGGGGCTGGGAATGAGCAGTTCTTC. The chain is built from TRBV6-6 and TRBJ2-1, with TRBD2 as a possible D gene (7 bases). Trimming cost V 2 bases and J 7 bases, with 12 bases left between them. The CDR3 consists of 14 residues. Germline CDR1 MNHNY, CDR2 SVGAGI (reference sequence).

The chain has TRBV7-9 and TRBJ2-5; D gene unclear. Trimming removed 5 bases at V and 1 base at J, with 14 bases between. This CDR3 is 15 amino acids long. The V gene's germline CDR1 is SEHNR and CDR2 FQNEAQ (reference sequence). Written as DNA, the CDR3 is TGTGCCAGCAGCCCTATAGCTGAGGCCCAAGAGACCCAGTACTTC. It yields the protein CASSPIAEAQETQYF.

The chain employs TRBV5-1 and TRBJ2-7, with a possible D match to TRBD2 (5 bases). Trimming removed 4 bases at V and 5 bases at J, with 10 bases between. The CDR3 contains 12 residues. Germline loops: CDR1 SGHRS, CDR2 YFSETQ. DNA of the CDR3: TGCGCCAGCAGCGTGCAGGAGGACGAGCAGTACTTC. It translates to CASSVQEDEQYF.

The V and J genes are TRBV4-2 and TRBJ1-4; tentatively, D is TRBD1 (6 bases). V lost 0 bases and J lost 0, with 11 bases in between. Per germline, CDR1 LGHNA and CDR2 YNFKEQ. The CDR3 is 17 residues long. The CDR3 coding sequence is TGTGCCAGCAGCCAAGAAGAGGACAGTCCAACTAATGAAAAACTGTTTTTT. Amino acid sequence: CASSQEEDSPTNEKLFF.

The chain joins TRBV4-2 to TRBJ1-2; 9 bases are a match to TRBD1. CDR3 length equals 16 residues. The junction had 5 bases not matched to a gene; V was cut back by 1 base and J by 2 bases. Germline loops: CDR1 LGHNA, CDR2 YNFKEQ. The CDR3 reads CASSQAGTGSNYGYTF. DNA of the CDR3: TGTGCCAGCAGCCAAGCCGGGACAGGGAGCAACTATGGCTACACCTTC.

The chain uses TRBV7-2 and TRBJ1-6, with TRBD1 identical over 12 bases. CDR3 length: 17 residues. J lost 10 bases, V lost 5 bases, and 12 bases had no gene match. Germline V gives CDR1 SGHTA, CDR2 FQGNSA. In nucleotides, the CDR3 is TGTGCCAGCAGCCCCGGGACAGGGGGCCTCCGCTTGTCACCCCTCCACTTT. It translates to CASSPGTGGLRLSPLHF.

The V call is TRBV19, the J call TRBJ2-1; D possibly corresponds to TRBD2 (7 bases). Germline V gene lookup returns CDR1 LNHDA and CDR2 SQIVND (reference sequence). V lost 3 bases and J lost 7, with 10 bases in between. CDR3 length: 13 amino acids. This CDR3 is CASSIRGANEQFF. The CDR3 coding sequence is TGTGCCAGTAGTATTCGGGGGGCGAATGAGCAGTTCTTC.

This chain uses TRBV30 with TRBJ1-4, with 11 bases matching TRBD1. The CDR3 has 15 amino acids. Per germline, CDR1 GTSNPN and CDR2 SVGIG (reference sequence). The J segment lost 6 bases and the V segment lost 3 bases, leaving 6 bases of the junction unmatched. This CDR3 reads CAWSIRGQGDEKLFF. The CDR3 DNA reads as TGTGCCTGGAGCATAAGGGGACAGGGGGATGAAAAACTGTTTTTT.

For the CDR3, the DNA is TGCAGCGGCAGACAGGGAAACATTCAGTACTTC. It encodes CSGRQGNIQYF. The chain carries TRBV29-1 and TRBJ2-4; 7 bases align to TRBD1. Germline V gives CDR1 SQVTM, CDR2 ANQGSEA. Unmatched junction bases numbered 3, after V lost 7 bases and J lost 6 bases. This CDR3 has 11 residues.

Written as DNA, the CDR3 is TGTGCCAGCAGCGTAGGTTCATCGAACACTGAAGCTTTCTTT. This sequence encodes CASSVGSSNTEAFF. The chain employs TRBV9 and TRBJ1-1, with unresolved D. This CDR3 contains 14 residues. The germline V gene has CDR1 SGDLS and CDR2 YYNGEE. Trimming removed 0 bases from V and 1 base from J, with 7 bases in between.

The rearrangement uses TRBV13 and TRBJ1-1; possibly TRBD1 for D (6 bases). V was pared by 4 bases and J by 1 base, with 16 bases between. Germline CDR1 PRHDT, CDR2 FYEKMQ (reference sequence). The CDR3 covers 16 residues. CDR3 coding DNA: TGTGCCAGCAGCTCGTACTGGGGGGGCAAGAACACTGAAGCTTTCTTT. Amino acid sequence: CASSSYWGGKNTEAFF.

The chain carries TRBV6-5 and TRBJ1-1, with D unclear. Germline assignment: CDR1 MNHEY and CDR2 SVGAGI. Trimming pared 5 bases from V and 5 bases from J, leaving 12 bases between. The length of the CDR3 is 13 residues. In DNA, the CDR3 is TGTGCCAGCAGTCGACCAGGAGGGACTGAAGCTTTCTTT. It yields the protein CASSRPGGTEAFF.

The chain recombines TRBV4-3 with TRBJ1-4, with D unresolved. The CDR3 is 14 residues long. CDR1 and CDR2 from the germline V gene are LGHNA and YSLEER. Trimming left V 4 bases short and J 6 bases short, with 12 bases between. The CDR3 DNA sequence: TGCGCCAGCAGCCTCCTCGGGTACGATGAAAAACTGTTTTTT. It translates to CASSLLGYDEKLFF.

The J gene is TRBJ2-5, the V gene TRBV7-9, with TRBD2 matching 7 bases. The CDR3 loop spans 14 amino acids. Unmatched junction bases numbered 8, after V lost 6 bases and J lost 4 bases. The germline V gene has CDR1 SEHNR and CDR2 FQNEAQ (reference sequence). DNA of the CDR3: TGTGCCAGCAGTCGGGGGGACGAAGGAGAGACCCAGTACTTC. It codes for CASSRGDEGETQYF.

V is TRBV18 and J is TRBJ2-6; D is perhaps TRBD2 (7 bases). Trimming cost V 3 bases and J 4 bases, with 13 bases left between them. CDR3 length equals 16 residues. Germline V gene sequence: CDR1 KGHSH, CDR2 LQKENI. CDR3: CASSPRTAGGANVLTF. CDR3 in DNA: TGTGCCAGCTCACCTAGGACAGCGGGGGGGGCCAACGTCCTGACTTTC. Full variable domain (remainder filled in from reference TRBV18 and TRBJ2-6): NAGVMQNPRHLVRRRGQEARLRCSPMKGHSHVYWYRQLPEEGLKFMVYLQKENIIDESGMPKERFSAEFPKEGPSILRIQQVVRGDSAAYFCASSPRTAGGANVLTFGAGSRLTVL.

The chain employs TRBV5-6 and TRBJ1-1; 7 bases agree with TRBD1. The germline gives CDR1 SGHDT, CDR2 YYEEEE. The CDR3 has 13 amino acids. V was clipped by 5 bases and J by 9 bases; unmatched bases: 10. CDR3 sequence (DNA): TGTGCCAGCAGTTTCACAGGGGAGGCAAAAGCTTTCTTT. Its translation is CASSFTGEAKAFF. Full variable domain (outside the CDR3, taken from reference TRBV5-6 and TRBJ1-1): DAGVTQSPTHLIKTRGQQVTLRCSPKSGHDTVSWYQQALGQGPQFIFQYYEEEERQRGNFPDRFSGHQFPNYSSELNVNALLLGDSALYLCASSFTGEAKAFFGQGTRLTVV.

The CDR3 protein is CASSGTLRGETQYF. The CDR3 nucleotides are TGCGCCAGCAGCGGAACCCTCAGGGGAGAGACCCAGTACTTC. The rearrangement links TRBV4-3 to TRBJ2-5, with a weak D call TRBD1 (6 bases). V was pared by 5 bases and J by 4 bases, with 14 bases between. Germline values: CDR1 LGHNA, CDR2 YSLEER. The CDR3 runs to 14 residues.

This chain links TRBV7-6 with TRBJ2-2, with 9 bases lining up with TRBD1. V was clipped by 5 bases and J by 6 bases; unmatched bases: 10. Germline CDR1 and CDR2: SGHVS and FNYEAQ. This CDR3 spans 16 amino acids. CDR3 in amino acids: CASSRAFGTGSGELFF. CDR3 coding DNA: TGTGCCAGCAGCCGCGCGTTTGGGACAGGGTCCGGGGAGCTGTTTTTT.

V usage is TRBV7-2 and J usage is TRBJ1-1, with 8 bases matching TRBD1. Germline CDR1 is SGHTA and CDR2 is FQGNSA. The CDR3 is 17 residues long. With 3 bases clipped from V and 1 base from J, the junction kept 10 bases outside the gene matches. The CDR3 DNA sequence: TGTGCCAGCAGCTTTCCCATTTACGGGACAGGGAACACTGAAGCTTTCTTT. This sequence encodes CASSFPIYGTGNTEAFF.

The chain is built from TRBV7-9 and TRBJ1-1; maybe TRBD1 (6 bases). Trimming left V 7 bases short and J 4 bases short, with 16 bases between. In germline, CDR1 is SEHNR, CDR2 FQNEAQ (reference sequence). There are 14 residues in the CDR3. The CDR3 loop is CASMQKGGGTEAFF. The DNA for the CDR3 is TGTGCCAGCATGCAGAAAGGGGGGGGCACTGAAGCTTTCTTT.

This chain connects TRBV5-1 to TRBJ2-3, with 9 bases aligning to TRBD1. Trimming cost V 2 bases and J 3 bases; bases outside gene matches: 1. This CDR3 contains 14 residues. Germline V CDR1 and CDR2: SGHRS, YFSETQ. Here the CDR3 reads CASSFDRGTDTQYF. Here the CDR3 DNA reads TGCGCCAGCAGCTTCGACAGGGGGACAGATACGCAGTATTTT.

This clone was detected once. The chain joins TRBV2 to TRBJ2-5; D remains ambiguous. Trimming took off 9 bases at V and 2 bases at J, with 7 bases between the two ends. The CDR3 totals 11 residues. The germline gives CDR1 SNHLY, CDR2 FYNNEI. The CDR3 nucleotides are TGTGCCAGTGCACTGCAAGAGACCCAGTACTTC. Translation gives CASALQETQYF.

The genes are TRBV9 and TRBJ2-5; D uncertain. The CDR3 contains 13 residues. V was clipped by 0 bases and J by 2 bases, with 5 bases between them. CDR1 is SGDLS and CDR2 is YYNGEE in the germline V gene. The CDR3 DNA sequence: TGTGCCAGCAGCGTAGGGGCTCAAGAGACCCAGTACTTC. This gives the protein CASSVGAQETQYF.

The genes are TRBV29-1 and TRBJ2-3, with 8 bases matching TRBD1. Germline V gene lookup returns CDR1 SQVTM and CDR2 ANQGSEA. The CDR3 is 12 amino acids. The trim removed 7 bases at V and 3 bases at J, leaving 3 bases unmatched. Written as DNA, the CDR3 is TGCAGCGGACAGGGGATTACAGATACGCAGTATTTT. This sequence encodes CSGQGITDTQYF.

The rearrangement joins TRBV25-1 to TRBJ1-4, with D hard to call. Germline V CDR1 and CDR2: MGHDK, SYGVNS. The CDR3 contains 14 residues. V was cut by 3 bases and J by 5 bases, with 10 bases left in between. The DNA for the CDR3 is TGTGCCAGCAGTGATTACAGTGTAAATGAAAAACTGTTTTTT. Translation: CASSDYSVNEKLFF. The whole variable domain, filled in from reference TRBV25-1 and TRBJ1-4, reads EADIYQTPRYLVIGTGKKITLECSQTMGHDKMYWYQQDPGMELHLIHYSYGVNSTEKGDLSSESTVSRIRTEHFPLTLESARPSHTSQYLCASSDYSVNEKLFFGSGTQLSVL.

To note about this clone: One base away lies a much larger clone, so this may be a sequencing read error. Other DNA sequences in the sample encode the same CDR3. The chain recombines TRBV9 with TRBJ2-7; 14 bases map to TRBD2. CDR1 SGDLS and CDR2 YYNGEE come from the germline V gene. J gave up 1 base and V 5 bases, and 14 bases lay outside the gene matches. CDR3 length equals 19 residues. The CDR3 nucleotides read TGTGCCAGCAGTGCCGGGGGACTAGCGGGAGTCCCTCGGTCCTACGAGCAGTACTTC. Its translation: CASSAGGLAGVPRSYEQYF.

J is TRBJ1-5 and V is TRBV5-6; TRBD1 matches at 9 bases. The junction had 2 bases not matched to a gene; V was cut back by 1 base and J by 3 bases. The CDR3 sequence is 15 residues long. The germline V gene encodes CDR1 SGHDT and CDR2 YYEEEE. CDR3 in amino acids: CASSLRDRDNQPQHF. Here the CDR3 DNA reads TGTGCCAGCAGCTTGCGGGACAGGGACAATCAGCCCCAGCATTTT. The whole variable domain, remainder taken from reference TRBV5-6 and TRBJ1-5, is DAGVTQSPTHLIKTRGQQVTLRCSPKSGHDTVSWYQQALGQGPQFIFQYYEEEERQRGNFPDRFSGHQFPNYSSELNVNALLLGDSALYLCASSLRDRDNQPQHFGDGTRLSIL.

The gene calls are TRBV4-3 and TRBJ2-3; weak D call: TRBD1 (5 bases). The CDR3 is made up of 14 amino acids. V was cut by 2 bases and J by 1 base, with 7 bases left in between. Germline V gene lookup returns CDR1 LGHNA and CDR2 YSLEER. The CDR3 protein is CASSQRTRTDTQYF. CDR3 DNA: TGCGCCAGCAGCCAAAGGACACGCACAGATACGCAGTATTTT.

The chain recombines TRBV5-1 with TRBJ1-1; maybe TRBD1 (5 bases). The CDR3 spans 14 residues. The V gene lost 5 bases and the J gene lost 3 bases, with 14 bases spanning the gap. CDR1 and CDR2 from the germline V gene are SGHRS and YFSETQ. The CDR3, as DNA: TGCGCCAGCAGTTTTAGGGGCGGCCACACTGAAGCTTTCTTT. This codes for CASSFRGGHTEAFF.